The clone carrying this T cell receptor beta chain was detected only a few times. Its target is unknown. Trimming removed 5 bases from V and 0 bases from J; junction bases left unmatched: 4. This CDR3 comprises 15 residues. Germline V gene lookup returns CDR1 PRHDT and CDR2 FYEKMQ (reference sequence). TCRdb itself ran the RACE reads through MiXCR, one entry per CDR3 protein. The sample contains under 400,000 distinct CDR3 sequences, more than 4.5% of which appear only once. This entry belongs to a study of human T cells and chemical hapten exposure. Study findings and constraints: Donors had alopecia, so their immune response may differ from healthy people's.

Time point reported: pre-sensitization, week 0. Treatment defined: therapeutic diphenylcyclopropenone sensitization with weekly scalp DPC. Patch tests were applied only after blood draws. Unfractionated whole blood was the source of the extracted total RNA. This clonotype originated in a woman aged 50 to 65 with alopecia areata. Some clones in this sample may be carry-over from other donors' samples. The chain carries TRBV13 and TRBJ2-3; 8 bases agree with TRBD2. This material consisted of whole blood, taken in connection with sensitization to the hapten diphenylcyclopropenone (DPC). The CDR3 is CASSSASGSTDTQYF. CDR3 coding DNA: TGTGCCAGCAGCAGCGCTAGCGGGAGCACAGATACGCAGTATTTT.